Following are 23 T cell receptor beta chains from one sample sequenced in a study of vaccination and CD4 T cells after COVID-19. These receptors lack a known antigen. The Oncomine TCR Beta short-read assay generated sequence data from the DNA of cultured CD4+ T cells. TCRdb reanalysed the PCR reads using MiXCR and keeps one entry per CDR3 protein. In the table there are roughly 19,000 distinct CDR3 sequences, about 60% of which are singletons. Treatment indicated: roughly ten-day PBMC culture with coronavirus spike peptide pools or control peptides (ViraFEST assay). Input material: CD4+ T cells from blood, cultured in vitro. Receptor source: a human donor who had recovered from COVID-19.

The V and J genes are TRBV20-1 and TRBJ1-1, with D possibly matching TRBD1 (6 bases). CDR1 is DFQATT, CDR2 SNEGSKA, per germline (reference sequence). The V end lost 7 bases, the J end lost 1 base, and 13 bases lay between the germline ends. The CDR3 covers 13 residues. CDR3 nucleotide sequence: TGCAGTGTTTCCGGACAGTCGAACACTGAAGCTTTCTTT. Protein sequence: CSVSGQSNTEAFF.

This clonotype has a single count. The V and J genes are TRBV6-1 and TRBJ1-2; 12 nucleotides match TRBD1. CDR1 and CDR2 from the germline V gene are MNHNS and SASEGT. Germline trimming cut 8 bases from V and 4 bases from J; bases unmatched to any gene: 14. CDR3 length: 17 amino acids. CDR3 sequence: CASGHYQEGQGAYGYTF. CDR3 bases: TGTGCCAGCGGCCACTATCAAGAGGGACAGGGGGCCTATGGCTACACCTTC.

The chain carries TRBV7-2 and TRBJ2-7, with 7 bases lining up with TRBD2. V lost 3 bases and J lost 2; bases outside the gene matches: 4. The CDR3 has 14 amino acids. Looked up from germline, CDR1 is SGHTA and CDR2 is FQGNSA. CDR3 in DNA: TGTGCCAGCAGCTTTGGGAGGGTGGCCTACGAGCAGTACTTC. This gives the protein CASSFGRVAYEQYF.

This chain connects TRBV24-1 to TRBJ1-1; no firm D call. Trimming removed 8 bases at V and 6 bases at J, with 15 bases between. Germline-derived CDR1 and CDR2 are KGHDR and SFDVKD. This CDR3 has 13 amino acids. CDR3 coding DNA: TGTGCCACCATGCTCGGGATCTTGGCTGAAGCTTTCTTT. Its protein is CATMLGILAEAFF.

The CDR3 coding sequence is TGTGCCAGCAGCCCCTTGAGGGGCACCGGGGAGCTGTTTTTT. Encoded protein: CASSPLRGTGELFF. This chain connects TRBV7-6 to TRBJ2-2, with D perhaps given as TRBD1 or TRBD2 (5 bases each). V lost 5 bases, J lost 4 bases, and 11 bases lay in between. The CDR3 extends over 14 amino acids. Germline V lookup: CDR1 SGHVS, CDR2 FNYEAQ.

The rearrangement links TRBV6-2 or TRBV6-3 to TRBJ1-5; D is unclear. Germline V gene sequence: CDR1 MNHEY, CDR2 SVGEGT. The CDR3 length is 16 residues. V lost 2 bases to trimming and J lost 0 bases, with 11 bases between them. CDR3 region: CASSYLFRYSNQPQHF. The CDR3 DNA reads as TGTGCCAGCAGTTACCTCTTTCGTTATAGCAATCAGCCCCAGCATTTT.

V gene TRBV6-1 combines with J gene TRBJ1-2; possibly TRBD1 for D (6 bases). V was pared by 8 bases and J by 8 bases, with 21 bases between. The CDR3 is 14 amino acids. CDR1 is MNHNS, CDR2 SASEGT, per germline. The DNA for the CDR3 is TGTGCCAGCTTCGGCGGGGGCTTTTCCAGGGGCTACACCTTC. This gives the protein CASFGGGFSRGYTF.

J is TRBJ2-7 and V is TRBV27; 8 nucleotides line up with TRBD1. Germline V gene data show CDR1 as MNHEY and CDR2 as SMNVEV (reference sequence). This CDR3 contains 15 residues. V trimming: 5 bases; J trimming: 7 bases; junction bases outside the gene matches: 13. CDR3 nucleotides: TGTGCCAGCAGTCCCGCCGACAGGGGAGGATGGGAGCAGTACTTC. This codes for CASSPADRGGWEQYF.

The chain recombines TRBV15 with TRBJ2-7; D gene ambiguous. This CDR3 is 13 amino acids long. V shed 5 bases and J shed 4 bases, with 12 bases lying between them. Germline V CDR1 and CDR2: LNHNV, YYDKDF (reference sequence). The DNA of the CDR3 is TGTGCCACCAGCCCTCAGAGTGATTACGAGCAGTACTTC. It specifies CATSPQSDYEQYF.

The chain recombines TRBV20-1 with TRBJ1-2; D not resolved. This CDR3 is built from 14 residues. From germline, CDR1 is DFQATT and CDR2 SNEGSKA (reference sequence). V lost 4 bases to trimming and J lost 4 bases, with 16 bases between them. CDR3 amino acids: CSANSALSPYGYTF. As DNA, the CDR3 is TGCAGTGCTAACTCAGCCCTAAGTCCCTATGGCTACACCTTC.

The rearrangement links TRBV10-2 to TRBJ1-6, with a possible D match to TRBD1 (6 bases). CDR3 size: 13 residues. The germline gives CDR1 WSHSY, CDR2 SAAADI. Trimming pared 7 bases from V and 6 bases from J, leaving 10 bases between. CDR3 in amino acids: CASTGETNSPLHF. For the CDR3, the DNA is TGCGCCAGCACAGGGGAGACTAATTCACCCCTCCACTTT.

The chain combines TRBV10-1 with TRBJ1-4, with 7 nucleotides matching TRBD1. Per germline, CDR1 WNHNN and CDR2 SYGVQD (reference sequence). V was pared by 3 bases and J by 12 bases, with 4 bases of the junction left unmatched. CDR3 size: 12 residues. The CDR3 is CASSEGGGQLFF. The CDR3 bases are TGCGCCAGCAGTGAAGGGGGCGGACAACTGTTTTTT.

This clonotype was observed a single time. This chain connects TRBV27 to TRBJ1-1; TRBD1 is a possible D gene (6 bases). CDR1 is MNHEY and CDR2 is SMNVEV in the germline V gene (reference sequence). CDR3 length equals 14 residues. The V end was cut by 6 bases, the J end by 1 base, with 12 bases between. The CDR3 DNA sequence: TGTGCCAGCAGCAGAGGGACATCGAACACTGAAGCTTTCTTT. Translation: CASSRGTSNTEAFF.

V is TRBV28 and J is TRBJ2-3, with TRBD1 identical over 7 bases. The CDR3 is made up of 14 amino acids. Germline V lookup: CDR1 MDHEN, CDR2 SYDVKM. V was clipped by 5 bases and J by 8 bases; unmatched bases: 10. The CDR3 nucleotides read TGTGCCAGCAGTATAAGGGACAGCCGGGTTACGCAGTATTTT. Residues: CASSIRDSRVTQYF.

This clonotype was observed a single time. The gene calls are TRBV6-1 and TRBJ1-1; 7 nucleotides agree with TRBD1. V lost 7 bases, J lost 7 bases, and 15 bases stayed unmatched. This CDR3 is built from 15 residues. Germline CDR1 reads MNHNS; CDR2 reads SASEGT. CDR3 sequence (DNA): TGTGCCAGCACCAGGGGGTTCAGTCCCCTTGTTGAAGCTTTCTTT. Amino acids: CASTRGFSPLVEAFF.

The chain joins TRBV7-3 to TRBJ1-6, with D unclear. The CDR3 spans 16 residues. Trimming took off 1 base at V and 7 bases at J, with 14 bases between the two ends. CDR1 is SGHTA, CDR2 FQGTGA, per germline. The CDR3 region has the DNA TGTGCCAGCAGCTTAAACCCTCTAGGAGGGAATTCACCCCTCCACTTT. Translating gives CASSLNPLGGNSPLHF. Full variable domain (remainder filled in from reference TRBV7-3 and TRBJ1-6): GAGVSQTPSNKVTEKGKYVELRCDPISGHTALYWYRQSLGQGPEFLIYFQGTGAADDSGLPNDRFFAVRPEGSVSTLKIQRTERGDSAVYLCASSLNPLGGNSPLHFGNGTRLTVT.

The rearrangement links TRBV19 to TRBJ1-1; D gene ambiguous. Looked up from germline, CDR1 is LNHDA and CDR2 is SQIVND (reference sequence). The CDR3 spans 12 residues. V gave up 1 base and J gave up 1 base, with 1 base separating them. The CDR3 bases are TGTGCCAGTAGTATAGGGAACACTGAAGCTTTCTTT. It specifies CASSIGNTEAFF. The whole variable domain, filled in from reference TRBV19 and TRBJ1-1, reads DGGITQSPKYLFRKEGQNVTLSCEQNLNHDAMYWYRQDPGQGLRLIYYSQIVNDFQKGDIAEGYSVSREKKESFPLTVTSAQKNPTAFYLCASSIGNTEAFFGQGTRLTVV.

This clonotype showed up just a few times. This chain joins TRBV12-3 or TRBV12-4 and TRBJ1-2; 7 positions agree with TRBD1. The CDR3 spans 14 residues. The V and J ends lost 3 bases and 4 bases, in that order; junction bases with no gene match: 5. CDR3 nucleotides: TGTGCCAGCAGTTTCCTGACAGGGTCCTATGGCTACACCTTC. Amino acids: CASSFLTGSYGYTF.

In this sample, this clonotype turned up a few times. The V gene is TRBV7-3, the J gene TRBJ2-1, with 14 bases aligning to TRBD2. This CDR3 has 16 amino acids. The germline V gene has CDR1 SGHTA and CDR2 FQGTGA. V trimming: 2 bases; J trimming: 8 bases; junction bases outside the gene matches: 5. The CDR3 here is CASSLVGTSGSYEQFF. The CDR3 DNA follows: TGTGCCAGCAGCTTAGTCGGGACTAGCGGGAGTTATGAGCAGTTCTTC.

CDR3 coding DNA: TGTGCCAGCAGTAAATGGGCGGACAGGACCTACGAGCAGTACTTC. Translated, it gives CASSKWADRTYEQYF. The chain combines TRBV6-2 or TRBV6-3 with TRBJ2-7; the match to TRBD1 covers 7 bases. V shed 5 bases and J 2 bases; nucleotides not matched to a gene: 9. The germline V gene encodes CDR1 MNHEY and CDR2 SVGEGT. The CDR3 consists of 15 residues.

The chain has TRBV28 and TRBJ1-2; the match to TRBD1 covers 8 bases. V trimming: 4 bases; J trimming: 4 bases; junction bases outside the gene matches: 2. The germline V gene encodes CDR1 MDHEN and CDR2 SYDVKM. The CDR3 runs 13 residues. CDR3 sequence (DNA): TGTGCCAGCAGTTGGGGACAGGCCTATGGCTACACCTTC. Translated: CASSWGQAYGYTF.

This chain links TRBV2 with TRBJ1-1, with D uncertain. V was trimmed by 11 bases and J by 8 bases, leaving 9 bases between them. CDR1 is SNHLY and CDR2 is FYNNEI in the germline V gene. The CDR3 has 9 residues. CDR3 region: CAVGSEAFF. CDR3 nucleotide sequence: TGTGCCGTTGGATCCGAAGCTTTCTTT.

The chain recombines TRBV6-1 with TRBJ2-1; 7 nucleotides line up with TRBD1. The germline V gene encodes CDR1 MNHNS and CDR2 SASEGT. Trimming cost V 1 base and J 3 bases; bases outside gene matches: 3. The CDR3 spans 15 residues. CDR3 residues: CASSEGRGSYNEQFF. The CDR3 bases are TGTGCCAGCAGTGAAGGCAGGGGGAGCTACAATGAGCAGTTCTTC.